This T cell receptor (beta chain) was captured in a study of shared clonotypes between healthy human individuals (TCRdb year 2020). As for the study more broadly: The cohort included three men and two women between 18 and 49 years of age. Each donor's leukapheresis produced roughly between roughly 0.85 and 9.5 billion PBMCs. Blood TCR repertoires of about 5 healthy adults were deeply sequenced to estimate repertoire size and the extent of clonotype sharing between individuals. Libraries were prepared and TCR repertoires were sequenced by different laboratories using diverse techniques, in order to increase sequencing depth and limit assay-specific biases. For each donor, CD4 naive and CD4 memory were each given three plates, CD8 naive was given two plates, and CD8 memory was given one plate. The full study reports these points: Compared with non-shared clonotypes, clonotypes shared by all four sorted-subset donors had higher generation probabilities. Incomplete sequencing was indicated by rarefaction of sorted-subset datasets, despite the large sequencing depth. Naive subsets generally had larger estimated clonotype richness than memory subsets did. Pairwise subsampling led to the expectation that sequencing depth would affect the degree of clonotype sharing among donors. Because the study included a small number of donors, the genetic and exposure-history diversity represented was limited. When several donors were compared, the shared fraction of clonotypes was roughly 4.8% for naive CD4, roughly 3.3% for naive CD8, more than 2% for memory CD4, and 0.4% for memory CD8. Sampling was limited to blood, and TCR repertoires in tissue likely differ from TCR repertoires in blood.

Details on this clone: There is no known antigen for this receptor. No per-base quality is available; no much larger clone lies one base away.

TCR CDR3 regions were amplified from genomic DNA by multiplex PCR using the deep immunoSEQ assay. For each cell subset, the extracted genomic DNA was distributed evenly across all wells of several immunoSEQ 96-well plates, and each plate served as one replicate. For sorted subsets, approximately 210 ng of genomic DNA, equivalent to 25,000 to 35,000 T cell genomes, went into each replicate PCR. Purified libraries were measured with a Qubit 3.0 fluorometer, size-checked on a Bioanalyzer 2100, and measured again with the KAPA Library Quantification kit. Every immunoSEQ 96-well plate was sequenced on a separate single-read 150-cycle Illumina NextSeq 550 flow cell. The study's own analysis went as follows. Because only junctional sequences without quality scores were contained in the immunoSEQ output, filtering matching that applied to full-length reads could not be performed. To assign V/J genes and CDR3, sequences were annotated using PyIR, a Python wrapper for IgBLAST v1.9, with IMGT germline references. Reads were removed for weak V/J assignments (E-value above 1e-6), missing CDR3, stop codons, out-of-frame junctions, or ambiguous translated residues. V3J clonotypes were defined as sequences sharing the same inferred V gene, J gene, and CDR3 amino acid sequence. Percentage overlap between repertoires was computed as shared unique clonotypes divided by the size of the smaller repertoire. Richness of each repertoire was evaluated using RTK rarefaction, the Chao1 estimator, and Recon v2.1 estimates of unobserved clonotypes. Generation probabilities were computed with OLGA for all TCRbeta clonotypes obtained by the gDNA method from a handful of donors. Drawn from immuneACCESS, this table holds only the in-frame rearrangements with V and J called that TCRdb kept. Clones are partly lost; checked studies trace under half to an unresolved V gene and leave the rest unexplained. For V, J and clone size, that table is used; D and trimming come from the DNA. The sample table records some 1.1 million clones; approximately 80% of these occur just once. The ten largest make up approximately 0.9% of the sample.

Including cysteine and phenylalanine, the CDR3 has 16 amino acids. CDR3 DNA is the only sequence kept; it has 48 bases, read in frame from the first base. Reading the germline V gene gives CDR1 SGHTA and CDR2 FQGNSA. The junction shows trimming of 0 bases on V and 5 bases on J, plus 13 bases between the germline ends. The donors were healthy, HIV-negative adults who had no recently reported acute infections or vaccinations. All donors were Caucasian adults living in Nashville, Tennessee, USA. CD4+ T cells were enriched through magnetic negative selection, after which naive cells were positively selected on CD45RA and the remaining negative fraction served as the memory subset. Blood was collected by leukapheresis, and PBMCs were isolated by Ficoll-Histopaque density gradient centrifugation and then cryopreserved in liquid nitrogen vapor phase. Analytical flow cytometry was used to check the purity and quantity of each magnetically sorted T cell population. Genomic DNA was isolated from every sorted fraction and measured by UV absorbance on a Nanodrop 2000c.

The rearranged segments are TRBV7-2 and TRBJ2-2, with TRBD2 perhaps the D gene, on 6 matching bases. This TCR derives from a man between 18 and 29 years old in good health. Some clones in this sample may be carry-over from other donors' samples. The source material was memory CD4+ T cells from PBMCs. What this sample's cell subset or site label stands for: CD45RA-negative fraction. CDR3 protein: CASSLARGRVTGELFF. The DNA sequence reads TGTGCCAGCAGCTTAGCGCGGGGCAGGGTGACCGGGGAGCTGTTTTTT. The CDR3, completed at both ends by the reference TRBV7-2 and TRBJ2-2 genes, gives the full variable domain GAGVSQSPSNKVTEKGKDVELRCDPISGHTALYWYRQSLGQGLEFLIYFQGNSAPDKSGLPSDRFSAERTGGSVSTLTIQRTQQEDSAVYLCASSLARGRVTGELFFGEGSRLTVL.